This TCR beta chain was obtained from a study of cytomegalovirus exposure and HLA in healthy donors. Study as a whole: The Caucasian-associated ancestry cluster held roughly 84% of roughly 370 genotyped donors.

Details on this clone: What it binds is not known.

Trimming removed 10 bases from V and 3 bases from J, with 18 bases in between. CDR3 size: 14 residues. Germline values: CDR1 WSHSY, CDR2 SAAADI. The study's findings and limits: A link between a missense DCLRE1C variant and TCR beta V- and J-gene trimming emerged from a later analysis.

Vbeta (60) and Jbeta (13) primers were used in the PCR. Here immunoSEQ multiplex PCR was the method, and the copy in TCRdb shows in-frame clones only, minus some. The sample yields under 200,000 clones, over 60% seen once. The sequenced material came from PBMCs. This TCR was sampled from a middle-aged woman in good health and CMV-seronegative. V and J are TRBV10-2 and TRBJ1-2, with D tentatively TRBD1 (6 bases). The CDR3 DNA is TGCGCCATCCATACAGGGAGGGGGGACTATGGCTACACCTTC. This translates into CAIHTGRGDYGYTF.